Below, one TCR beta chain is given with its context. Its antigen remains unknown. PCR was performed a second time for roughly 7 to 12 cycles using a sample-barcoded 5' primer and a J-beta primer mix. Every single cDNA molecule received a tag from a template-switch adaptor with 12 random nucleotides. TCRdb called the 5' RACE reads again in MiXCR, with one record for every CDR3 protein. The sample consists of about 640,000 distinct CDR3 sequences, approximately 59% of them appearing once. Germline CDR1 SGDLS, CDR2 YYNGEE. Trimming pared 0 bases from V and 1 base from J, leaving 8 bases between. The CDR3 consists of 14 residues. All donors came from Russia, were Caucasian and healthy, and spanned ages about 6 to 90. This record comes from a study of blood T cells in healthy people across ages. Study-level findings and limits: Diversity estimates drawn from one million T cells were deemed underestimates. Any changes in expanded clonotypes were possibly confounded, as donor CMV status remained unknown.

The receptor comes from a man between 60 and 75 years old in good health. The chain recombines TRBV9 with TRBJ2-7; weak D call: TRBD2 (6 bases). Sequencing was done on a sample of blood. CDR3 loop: CASSVAGRSYEQYF. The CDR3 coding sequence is TGTGCCAGCAGCGTAGCGGGGAGGTCCTACGAGCAGTACTTC.